The next 6 T cell receptor beta chains were all read from a single sample in a study of blood T cell repertoires in COVID-19. Sequenced by immunoSEQ multiplex PCR; TCRdb stores in-frame clones only, minus some. The table lists around 300,000 clones, 75% to 90% of them singletons, with approximately 14% in the top ten. Specimen: peripheral blood. The receptor set was obtained from a woman between 65 and 79 years old with COVID-19, enrolled during active disease.

The V and J genes are TRBV3-1 (or the pseudogene TRBV3-2) and TRBJ2-6; perhaps TRBD2 as D (6 bases). V lost 1 base and J lost 0, with 22 bases in between. The CDR3 extends over 21 amino acids. Per the germline V gene, CDR1 is LGHDT and CDR2 is YNNKEL (reference sequence). The CDR3 region is CASSQVQSSWDSGSGANVLTF. The CDR3 DNA reads TGTGCCAGCAGCCAAGTTCAAAGTTCCTGGGACTCCGGCTCTGGGGCCAACGTCCTGACTTTC.

Here the CDR3 reads CASRGGYGSPLHF. The DNA of the CDR3 is TGTGCCAGCAGGGGGGGGTATGGATCACCCCTCCACTTT. The V and J genes are TRBV28 and TRBJ1-6; possible D gene TRBD1, 5 bases. CDR1 MDHEN and CDR2 SYDVKM come from the germline V gene. The V end was cut by 6 bases, the J end by 10 bases, with 13 bases between. The CDR3 is 13 amino acids. Drawing the rest from reference TRBV28 and TRBJ1-6, the complete variable domain is DVKVTQSSRYLVKRTGEKVFLECVQDMDHENMFWYRQDPGLGLRLIYFSYDVKMKEKGDIPEGYSVSREKKERFSLILESASTNQTSMYLCASRGGYGSPLHFGNGTRLTVT.

V gene TRBV5-1 combines with J gene TRBJ2-5; 9 bases fit TRBD1. Trimming removed 1 base from V and 4 bases from J; junction bases left unmatched: 8. This CDR3 is 16 amino acids long. CDR1 is SGHRS, CDR2 YFSETQ, per germline. CDR3 DNA: TGCGCCAGCAGCTTGAGCTTCGGACAGGGGTTAGAGACCCAGTACTTC. This translates into CASSLSFGQGLETQYF.

The chain combines TRBV28 with TRBJ1-1; a possible D gene is TRBD1 (5 bases). This CDR3 has 14 residues. CDR1 and CDR2 from the germline V gene are MDHEN and SYDVKM. The V and J ends lost 7 bases and 2 bases respectively, with 14 bases between them. The CDR3: CASTRMGPNTEAFF. The CDR3 region has the DNA TGTGCCAGCACTCGTATGGGGCCTAACACTGAAGCTTTCTTT.

V gene TRBV7-8 combines with J gene TRBJ1-6; TRBD1 matches at 9 bases. The germline gives CDR1 SGHVS, CDR2 FQNEAQ. Trimming cost V 5 bases and J 10 bases; bases outside gene matches: 9. The CDR3 has 15 amino acids. The chain's CDR3 is CASSPSGQGQSPLHF. The CDR3 nucleotides are TGTGCCAGCAGCCCAAGCGGACAGGGGCAATCACCCCTCCACTTT.

The sample holds a few counts of this clone. This chain connects TRBV4-1 to TRBJ2-2; D perhaps matches TRBD2 (6 bases). V lost 0 bases, J lost 9 bases, and 14 bases lay in between. In germline, CDR1 is MGHRA, CDR2 YSYEKL. The CDR3 loop spans 15 amino acids. In DNA form, the CDR3 reads TGCGCCAGCAGCCAAGATGCCGTGGAGGGGCGGGAGCTGTTTTTT. Protein sequence: CASSQDAVEGRELFF.